The entry that follows covers one T cell receptor (beta chain) sequence. What it binds is unknown. This record comes from a study of post-analysis software for immune sequencing data. Unique molecular identifiers tagged the TCR beta cDNA libraries. TCRdb recomputed calls from the PCR reads with MiXCR, one row per CDR3 protein. The sample has about 430,000 distinct CDR3 sequences, 30% to 45% seen once. General study results and limits: Controls had significantly higher normalized Chao1 diversity than multiple sclerosis patients.

The receptor was isolated from a girl aged 2 to 9 with multiple sclerosis. The sample comprised blood.

CDR3 in DNA: TGTGCCAGCAGACCGGCCTCTGGGGCCAACGTCCTGACTTTC. As protein: CASRPASGANVLTF. The chain combines TRBV27 with TRBJ2-6; no definite D call. CDR3 length equals 14 residues. In germline, CDR1 is MNHEY, CDR2 SMNVEV (reference sequence). Trimming cost V 6 bases and J 0 bases, with 6 bases left between them.